This T cell receptor beta chain was identified during a study of beta chain features in type 1 diabetes. Study outcomes and limitations: Type 1 diabetes patients had TCRB CDR3s that were shorter (moderately but significantly so) in all four CD4+ subsets.

A few counts support this clone. Its cognate antigen is unknown. The isolated RNA, all of it, was reverse transcribed, so expressed TCRB transcripts were what got sequenced. Only in-frame clones appear in the TCRdb table, and some are missing; sequencing was by immunoSEQ multiplex PCR. The sample gives 900,000 or so clones, roughly 16% of which show up once; roughly 0.025% is in the top ten. Naive, central memory, regulatory and stem cell-like memory cells within the CD4+ compartment were sorted using CD45RO/CCR7/CD25/CD127/CD95/CD27. Trimming stripped 6 bases from V and 4 bases from J, with 16 bases between. Germline values: CDR1 MNHEY, CDR2 SVGAGI. This CDR3 has 15 amino acids.

This clonotype originated in a woman younger than 35 in good health. The rearrangement uses TRBV6-5 and TRBJ2-1, with D tentatively TRBD1 (5 bases). Sequenced material: naive CD4+ T cells from blood. The CDR3 loop reads CASSPLGPVYNEQFF. Written as DNA, the CDR3 is TGTGCCAGCAGCCCACTGGGGCCCGTTTACAATGAGCAGTTCTTC.